The 7 T cell receptor beta chains below were found in one sample sequenced in a study of Ad26.COV2.S vaccination and SARS-CoV-2 variants. Treatment of the sample: roughly 18 received Ad26.COV2.S at low or high dose, single or two shots; several received placebo; per-sample allocation not given. Repertoires come from day 63 after the first vaccine or placebo injection. Assay used: immunoSEQ multiplex PCR; TCRdb lists only in-frame clones, some missing. The sample records nearly 400,000 clones, approximately 91% being singletons. The source material was peripheral blood, sampled in a trial of Ad26.COV2.S vaccine versus placebo. Receptor source: a person between 18 and 65 years old who received the Ad26.COV2.S COVID-19 vaccine or a placebo.

The chain joins TRBV27 to TRBJ2-3; D is perhaps TRBD2 (7 bases). Germline loops: CDR1 MNHEY, CDR2 SMNVEV (reference sequence). This CDR3 is 12 amino acids long. The V end was cut by 3 bases, the J end by 12 bases, with 13 bases between. CDR3 nucleotide sequence: TGTGCCAGCAGTTTGGGCCGGGGGGCACAGTATTTT. This codes for CASSLGRGAQYF.

The chain combines TRBV27 with TRBJ2-7; 9 bases are a match to TRBD1. This CDR3 region has 15 residues. The germline gives CDR1 MNHEY, CDR2 SMNVEV (reference sequence). Trimming took 7 bases from V and 5 from J; bases not matched to a gene: 12. As DNA, the CDR3 is TGTGCCAGCACCTCTCAGGGACAGGGTTGGGACGAGCAGTACTTC. It encodes CASTSQGQGWDEQYF.

This rearrangement joins TRBV28 to TRBJ2-1; 11 bases are a match to TRBD2. The J segment lost 4 bases and the V segment lost 6 bases, leaving 5 bases of the junction unmatched. CDR1 and CDR2 from the germline V gene are MDHEN and SYDVKM. The CDR3 is 15 residues long. CDR3 residues: CASSPLAGAYNEQFF. CDR3 nucleotides: TGTGCCAGCAGCCCACTAGCGGGAGCTTACAATGAGCAGTTCTTC.

The V and J genes are TRBV28 and TRBJ2-5; D uncertain. The V gene's germline CDR1 is MDHEN and CDR2 SYDVKM. Trimming shortened V by 8 bases and J by 0 bases, and 10 bases separated the two germline ends. The CDR3 is 13 amino acids. This chain's CDR3 is CASELSYQETQYF. CDR3 DNA sequence: TGTGCCAGCGAACTGAGTTACCAAGAGACCCAGTACTTC.

The rearrangement joins TRBV6-2 or TRBV6-3 to TRBJ2-7; TRBD2 might be the D (6 bases). Per the germline V gene, CDR1 is MNHEY and CDR2 is SVGEGT. V was clipped by 4 bases and J by 9 bases, with 13 bases between them. CDR3 length: 12 amino acids. The CDR3 DNA reads TGTGCCAGCAGTTGGCAGGCAGCGGGGCAGTACTTC. Protein sequence: CASSWQAAGQYF.

The chain couples TRBV27 to TRBJ2-7, with 10 bases identical to TRBD2. CDR3 length: 15 residues. The junction had 9 bases not matched to a gene; V was cut back by 6 bases and J by 4 bases. Germline lookup yields CDR1 MNHEY and CDR2 SMNVEV (reference sequence). Here the CDR3 DNA reads TGTGCCAGCAGCCGCACTAGCGGGAATGAGTACGAGCAGTACTTC. This translates into CASSRTSGNEYEQYF.

The chain joins TRBV12-2 to TRBJ2-3. TRBV12-2 is labeled a pseudogene. This CDR3 comprises 17 residues. The chain's CDR3 is CASRLAPQGPSTDTQYF. The CDR3 DNA reads as TGTGCAAGTCGCTTAGCCCCCCAGGGACCTAGCACAGATACGCAGTATTTT.